Presented here are 3 T cell receptor beta chains from one specimen sequenced in a study of T cells in Graves' hyperthyroidism and ophthalmopathy. The investigators amplified TCR beta CDR3 regions from RNA transcripts. HTBI primers drove first-round RT-PCR of the TCR CDR3. One entry per CDR3 protein, called by TCRdb with MiXCR from the multiplex PCR reads. The sample includes roughly 250,000 distinct CDR3 sequences, less than 20% of them seen just once. The sample consisted of blood. The receptor source for this set is a woman aged 18-35 years with Graves' ophthalmopathy.

In this sample, this clonotype turned up many times. The rearrangement uses TRBV2 and TRBJ1-2, with D possibly matching TRBD1 (5 bases). Germline-derived CDR1 and CDR2 are SNHLY and FYNNEI. The CDR3 is made up of 14 amino acids. DNA of the CDR3: TGTGCTAAAAAGAGAGGGGAAGGAAGCTATGGCTACACCTTC. Amino acid sequence: CAKKRGEGSYGYTF.

The chain uses TRBV28 and TRBJ1-5; 8 bases map to TRBD1. The ends lost 5 bases at V and 6 bases at J; junction bases unmatched: 6. CDR1 MDHEN and CDR2 SYDVKM come from the germline V gene. CDR3 length: 14 amino acids. Here the CDR3 reads CASSPRTGSQPQHF. CDR3 DNA: TGTGCCAGCAGTCCGCGGACAGGGTCTCAGCCCCAGCATTTT.

This chain joins TRBV30 and TRBJ1-1; a possible D gene is TRBD1 (6 bases). Per germline, CDR1 GTSNPN and CDR2 SVGIG (reference sequence). The CDR3 has 16 residues. Trimming removed 3 bases at V and 1 base at J, with 18 bases between. Written as DNA, the CDR3 is TGTGCCTGGAGAGAAACTTTGGGGGCTGGGAACACTGAAGCTTTCTTT. Encoded protein: CAWRETLGAGNTEAFF.